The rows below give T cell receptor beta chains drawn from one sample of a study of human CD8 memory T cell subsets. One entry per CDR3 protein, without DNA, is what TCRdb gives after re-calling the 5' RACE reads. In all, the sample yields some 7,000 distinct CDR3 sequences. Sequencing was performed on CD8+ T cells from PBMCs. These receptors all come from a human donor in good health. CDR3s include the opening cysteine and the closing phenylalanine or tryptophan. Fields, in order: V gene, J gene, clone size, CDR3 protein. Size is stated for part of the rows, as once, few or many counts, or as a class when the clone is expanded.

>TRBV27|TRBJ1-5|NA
CASSLSMGGSQPQHF
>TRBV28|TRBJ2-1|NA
CASSFSRHEQFF
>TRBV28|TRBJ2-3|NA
CASAAAGPLIDTQYF
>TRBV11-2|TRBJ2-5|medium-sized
CASSLDPRPGGGETQYF
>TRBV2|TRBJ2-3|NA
CASIARSDTQYF
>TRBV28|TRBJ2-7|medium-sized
CASRPGLAAEQYF
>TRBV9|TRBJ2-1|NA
CASSPGYNEQFF
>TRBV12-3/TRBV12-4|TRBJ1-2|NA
CASSPGTGGLRGGYTF
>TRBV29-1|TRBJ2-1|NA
CSVSETSSYNEQFF
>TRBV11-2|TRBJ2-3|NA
CASSLEESGARGQYF
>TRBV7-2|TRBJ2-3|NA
CASSLGVREGRTDTQYF
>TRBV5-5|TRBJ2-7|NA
CASSLPTDYEQYF
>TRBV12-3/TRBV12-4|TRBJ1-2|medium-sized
CASSQGAGGAGGYTF
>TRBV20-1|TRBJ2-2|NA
CSARDRGVENTGELFF
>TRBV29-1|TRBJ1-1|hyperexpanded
CSVAGGNTEAFF
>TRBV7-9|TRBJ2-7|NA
CASSRETYEQYF
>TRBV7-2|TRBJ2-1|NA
CASSLGASEYNEQFF
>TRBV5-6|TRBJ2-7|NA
CASGLLGWTGSYEQYF
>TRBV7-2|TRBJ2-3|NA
CASSGLYTSTDTQYF
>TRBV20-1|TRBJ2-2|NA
CSARPTGPSTGELFF
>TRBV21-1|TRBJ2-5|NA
CASSKCPQETQYF
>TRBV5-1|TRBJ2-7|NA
CASSPGGDAYEQYF
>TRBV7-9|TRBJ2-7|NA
CASSPRLGPNTYEQYF
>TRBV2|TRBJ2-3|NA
CASSDFERQGTDTQYF
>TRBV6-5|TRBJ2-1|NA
CASSAGPPGSSNEQFF
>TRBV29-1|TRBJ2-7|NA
CSVRGLADSYEQYF
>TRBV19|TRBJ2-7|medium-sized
CASAPQGAYHEQYF
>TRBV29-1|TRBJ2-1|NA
CSAPKVEGGGISSYNEQFF
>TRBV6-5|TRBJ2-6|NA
CASSAGSSGANVLTF
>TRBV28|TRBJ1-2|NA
CASSGWWGYGYTF
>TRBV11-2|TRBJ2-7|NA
CASSRGTSGIGEQYF
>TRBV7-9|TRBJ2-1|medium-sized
CASSAGLAGGVFSEQFF
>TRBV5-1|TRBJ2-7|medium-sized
CASSPGVPTPYEQYF
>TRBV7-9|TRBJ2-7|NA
CASSSHSGSNGEQYF
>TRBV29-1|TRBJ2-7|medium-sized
CSVEVMGRTSVSYEQYF
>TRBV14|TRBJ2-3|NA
CASSPLAGITDTQYF
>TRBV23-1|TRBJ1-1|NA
CASSQSGVRGNVTEAFF
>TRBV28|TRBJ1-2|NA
CASSPQGFGYYGYTF
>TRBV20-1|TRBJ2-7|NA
CSARGTGDTYEQYF
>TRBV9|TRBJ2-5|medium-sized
CASSVAERELPQETQYF
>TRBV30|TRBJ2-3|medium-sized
CAWSVETDTQYF
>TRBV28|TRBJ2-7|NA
CASSSVEGAYEQYF
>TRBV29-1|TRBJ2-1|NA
CSARDSYAGDEQFF
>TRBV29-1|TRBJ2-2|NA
CSVDRDGTGELFF
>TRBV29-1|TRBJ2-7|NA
CSVESGGEQYF
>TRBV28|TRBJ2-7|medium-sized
CARTSNYEQYF
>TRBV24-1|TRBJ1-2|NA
CATSDYENYGYTF
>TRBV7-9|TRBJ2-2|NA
CASTPRGRNTGELFF
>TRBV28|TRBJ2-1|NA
CASSSPAASGSSYNEQFF
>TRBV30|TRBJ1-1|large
CAWSVRGATGTEAFF
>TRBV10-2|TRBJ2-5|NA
CASPAQGPKETQYF
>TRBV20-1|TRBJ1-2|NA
CSAISGTLIYGYTF
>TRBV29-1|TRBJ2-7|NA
CSVAAGDLDEQYF
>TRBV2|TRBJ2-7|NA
CASSEGPGGSYEQYF
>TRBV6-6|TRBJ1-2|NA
CASSYGGVDYGYTF
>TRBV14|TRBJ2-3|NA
CASSQDWDTQYF
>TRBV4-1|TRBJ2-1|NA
CASSQDRVSGSINEQFF
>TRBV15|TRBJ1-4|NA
CATSSRGEEKLFF
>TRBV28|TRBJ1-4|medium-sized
CASRPGTAKKLFF